The 25 T cell receptor beta chains given below trace back to one sample, sequenced in a study of shared T cell receptors in the human thymus. The data were produced by immunoSEQ multiplex PCR, yet TCRdb's version contains in-frame clones alone and is incomplete. This table has about 540,000 clones, about four fifths appearing once. This sample was shared with a second study, whose subject was human thymus T cells.

The sequenced sample consisted of thymocytes. The receptor set was obtained from a boy under two years old with a congenital heart defect.

The J gene is TRBJ2-7, the V gene TRBV5-6; maybe TRBD1 (5 bases). Trimming left V 2 bases short and J 6 bases short, with 12 bases between. The germline gives CDR1 SGHDT, CDR2 YYEEEE. The CDR3 is 13 residues long. CDR3 DNA sequence: TGTGCCAGCAGCTTCCGGCAGGGATGCGAGCAGTACTTC. Protein sequence: CASSFRQGCEQYF.

This sequence joins TRBV27 and TRBJ2-3, with D unclear. Per the germline V gene, CDR1 is MNHEY and CDR2 is SMNVEV (reference sequence). The CDR3 spans 16 residues. Trimming took off 7 bases at V and 4 bases at J, with 21 bases between the two ends. CDR3 loop: CASNRLGPTASDTQYF. For the CDR3, the DNA is TGTGCCAGCAATCGCTTGGGCCCTACGGCTTCAGATACGCAGTATTTT.

J is TRBJ1-5 and V is TRBV19; TRBD1 is a possible D gene (5 bases). V lost 3 bases and J 5 bases, leaving 17 bases between the germline ends. CDR1 and CDR2 from the germline V gene are LNHDA and SQIVND (reference sequence). The CDR3 is made up of 16 amino acids. This CDR3 is CASSMASRDGDQPQHF. CDR3 coding DNA: TGTGCCAGTAGTATGGCGTCCAGGGATGGGGATCAGCCCCAGCATTTT.

The chain couples TRBV19 to TRBJ2-2; 11 bases align to TRBD1. V shed 10 bases and J 7 bases; nucleotides not matched to a gene: 5. Germline V CDR1 and CDR2: LNHDA, SQIVND (reference sequence). There are 13 residues in the CDR3. Here the CDR3 DNA reads TGTGCCACTGGACAGGGGGCGGACGGGGAGCTGTTTTTT. It encodes CATGQGADGELFF.

In the case of this clone: The sample has other DNA sequences that encode this CDR3 too. The chain couples TRBV30 to TRBJ1-2; D might be TRBD1 (5 bases). This CDR3 spans 12 amino acids. V gave up 3 bases and J gave up 8 bases, with 13 bases separating them. Per the germline V gene, CDR1 is GTSNPN and CDR2 is SVGIG (reference sequence). CDR3 sequence reads: CAWRGQGKGYTF. The DNA of the CDR3 is TGTGCCTGGAGGGGGCAGGGCAAGGGCTACACCTTC.

The V and J genes are TRBV4-1 and TRBJ2-5; the match to TRBD2 covers 10 bases. The J call may be mistaken, given a closer DNA end match to TRBJ2-7. This CDR3 region has 18 residues. Germline loops: CDR1 MGHRA, CDR2 YSYEKL. CDR3 DNA sequence: TGCGCCAGCAGCCAAGAGGGGGAGCGGGAGGGCCTGACCTACGAGCAGTACTTC. As protein: CASSQEGEREGLTYEQYF.

V usage is TRBV5-1 and J usage is TRBJ2-3; TRBD2 matches 8 bases. This CDR3 has 20 residues. Germline CDR1 SGHRS, CDR2 YFSETQ. V shed 2 bases and J 2 bases; nucleotides not matched to a gene: 19. The CDR3 bases are TGCGCCAGCAGCTTCCCCTTTAATAAGGCGGGAGGCTCCCACACAGATACGCAGTATTTT. It encodes CASSFPFNKAGGSHTDTQYF.

The gene calls are TRBV19 and TRBJ1-3; TRBD1 is a possible D gene (6 bases). The V end was cut by 4 bases, the J end by 2 bases, with 15 bases between. The germline CDR1 and CDR2 sequences are LNHDA and SQIVND (reference sequence). The CDR3 loop spans 16 amino acids. The CDR3 nucleotides are TGTGCCAGTAGTACGCAGGGGAATAAGGCTGGAAACACCATATATTTT. Its protein product is CASSTQGNKAGNTIYF.

This clone was seen once. The chain uses TRBV6-6 and TRBJ2-5; weak D call: TRBD2 (5 bases). In germline, CDR1 is MNHNY, CDR2 SVGAGI (reference sequence). V was clipped by 10 bases and J by 5 bases, with 11 bases between them. The CDR3 covers 11 residues. This CDR3 reads CATAEEETQYF. The CDR3, as DNA: TGTGCCACGGCGGAGGAGGAGACCCAGTACTTC.

The CDR3 loop reads CASSLGGGLDYGYTF. DNA of the CDR3: TGTGCCAGCAGCTTAGGAGGGGGCTTGGACTATGGCTACACCTTC. This chain links TRBV13 with TRBJ1-2; 7 nucleotides agree with TRBD1. CDR3 length: 15 amino acids. V was clipped by 0 bases and J by 3 bases; unmatched bases: 4. The V gene's germline CDR1 is PRHDT and CDR2 FYEKMQ (reference sequence).

J is TRBJ1-2 and V is TRBV6-1, with TRBD1 matching over 8 bases. Germline V CDR1 and CDR2: MNHNS, SASEGT. The CDR3 totals 14 residues. The J segment lost 3 bases and the V segment lost 1 base, leaving 1 base of the junction unmatched. CDR3 coding DNA: TGTGCCAGCAGTGAAGAGGGACAGGACTATGGCTACACCTTC. It encodes CASSEEGQDYGYTF.

The V call is TRBV5-6, the J call TRBJ2-7; D possibly corresponds to TRBD1 (5 bases). V lost 4 bases to trimming and J lost 4 bases, with 12 bases between them. The CDR3 covers 13 residues. The germline CDR1 and CDR2 sequences are SGHDT and YYEEEE. CDR3 DNA: TGTGCCAGCAGCCCAGGGATGGGTTACGAGCAGTACTTC. Its translation is CASSPGMGYEQYF.

This chain joins TRBV30 and TRBJ2-1, with unresolved D. Between the trimmed V and J ends, which lost 2 bases and 3 bases, there was a span of 5 bases. From germline, CDR1 is GTSNPN and CDR2 SVGIG (reference sequence). The CDR3 extends over 12 amino acids. The CDR3 sequence: CAWSNSYNEQFF. As DNA, the CDR3 is TGTGCCTGGAGTAATAGCTACAATGAGCAGTTCTTC.

V gene TRBV7-2 combines with J gene TRBJ2-3; 16 bases align to TRBD2. CDR1 and CDR2 from the germline V gene are SGHTA and FQGNSA. The CDR3 has 16 amino acids. With V trimmed by 9 bases and J by 2 bases, 5 bases remained unmatched. In nucleotides, the CDR3 is TGTGCCAGTAGCGGGACTAGCGGGAGGGCCACAGATACGCAGTATTTT. It encodes CASSGTSGRATDTQYF.

This clone occurred once. The chain is built from TRBV19 and TRBJ1-5; 8 bases are shared with TRBD1. The germline gives CDR1 LNHDA, CDR2 SQIVND (reference sequence). V shed 4 bases, J shed 5 bases, and the junction held 1 base outside the gene matches. This CDR3 is 13 amino acids long. The CDR3 reads CASSKTGDQPQHF. The CDR3 region has the DNA TGTGCCAGTAGTAAGACAGGGGATCAGCCCCAGCATTTT.

The chain uses TRBV27 and TRBJ2-7, with 10 bases lining up with TRBD1. The CDR3 sequence is 16 residues long. V lost 6 bases and J lost 1; bases outside the gene matches: 9. From germline, CDR1 is MNHEY and CDR2 SMNVEV (reference sequence). CDR3 coding DNA: TGTGCCAGCAGCCCAACCGGGACAGGGGTTTCCTACGAGCAGTACTTC. Translation gives CASSPTGTGVSYEQYF.

The chain has TRBV9 and TRBJ2-2; possible D gene TRBD2, 6 bases. Trimming removed 0 bases at V and 4 bases at J, with 10 bases between. The length of the CDR3 is 15 residues. Per the germline V gene, CDR1 is SGDLS and CDR2 is YYNGEE. This chain's CDR3 is CASSVGGGATGELFF. As DNA, the CDR3 is TGTGCCAGCAGCGTAGGAGGAGGGGCCACCGGGGAGCTGTTTTTT. Full variable domain (outside the CDR3, taken from reference TRBV9 and TRBJ2-2): DSGVTQTPKHLITATGQRVTLRCSPRSGDLSVYWYQQSLDQGLQFLIQYYNGEERAKGNILERFSAQQFPDLHSELNLSSLELGDSALYFCASSVGGGATGELFFGEGSRLTVL.

The V and J genes are TRBV28 and TRBJ2-3; D perhaps matches TRBD2 (6 bases). Trimming stripped 8 bases from V and 8 bases from J, with 17 bases between. Germline assignment: CDR1 MDHEN and CDR2 SYDVKM. CDR3 size: 13 residues. CDR3 region: CASGTEGRVTQYF. The CDR3, as DNA: TGTGCCAGCGGAACGGAGGGCCGCGTTACGCAGTATTTT.

This chain uses TRBV10-3 with TRBJ2-5; maybe TRBD2 (5 bases). Germline CDR1 ENHRY, CDR2 SYGVKD. There are 13 residues in the CDR3. Trimming shortened V by 5 bases and J by 5 bases, and 12 bases separated the two germline ends. The CDR3 reads CAISPLPGETQYF. The CDR3 region has the DNA TGTGCCATCAGTCCTTTGCCGGGGGAGACCCAGTACTTC.

The chain links TRBV5-1 to TRBJ2-3; D might be TRBD2 (5 bases). The CDR3 sequence is 14 residues long. Trimming took 4 bases from V and 1 from J, leaving 10 bases between them. Germline-derived CDR1 and CDR2 are SGHRS and YFSETQ. Written as DNA, the CDR3 is TGCGCCAGCAGCGCTCTGCGGGGCACAGATACGCAGTATTTT. It encodes CASSALRGTDTQYF.

The J gene is TRBJ2-5, the V gene TRBV4-2; D remains ambiguous. The DNA end is more similar to TRBJ2-7, so the J call may be wrong. This CDR3 is built from 14 residues. The germline gives CDR1 LGHNA, CDR2 YNFKEQ. The CDR3 protein is CASSQDRHGYEQYF. CDR3 in DNA: TGTGCCAGCAGCCAAGATCGACACGGCTACGAGCAGTACTTC.

The V call is TRBV21-1, the J call TRBJ2-7; the table's D call, TRBD1, has no DNA check behind it. TRBV21-1 is a documented pseudogene. The CDR3 totals 14 residues. The CDR3: CASSAQTGSYEQYF. The CDR3 DNA is TGTGCCAGCAGCGCCCAGACAGGGTCCTACGAGCAGTACTTC.

CDR3 sequence (DNA): TGCGCCAGCACCATGAGAGGGGGCGGCGAGCAGTACTTC. Its protein is CASTMRGGGEQYF. This chain connects TRBV10-2 to TRBJ2-7; 7 bases match TRBD1. Trimming took 7 bases from V and 6 from J; bases not matched to a gene: 9. The germline V gene encodes CDR1 WSHSY and CDR2 SAAADI. This CDR3 is 13 amino acids long.

The chain recombines TRBV29-1 with TRBJ2-1; no firm D call. V was cut by 4 bases and J by 0 bases, with 10 bases left in between. Per the germline V gene, CDR1 is SQVTM and CDR2 is ANQGSEA. This CDR3 has 14 residues. CDR3 protein: CSVVGGNSYNEQFF. Here the CDR3 DNA reads TGCAGCGTTGTTGGCGGTAACTCCTACAATGAGCAGTTCTTC.

This clone was recorded only once. This sequence joins TRBV27 and TRBJ2-3, with 10 positions matching TRBD2. Germline CDR1 and CDR2: MNHEY and SMNVEV (reference sequence). The CDR3 totals 15 residues. J lost 2 bases, V lost 5 bases, and 4 bases had no gene match. CDR3 DNA: TGTGCCAGCAGTCCTACTAGCGGGACCACAGATACGCAGTATTTT. Its translation is CASSPTSGTTDTQYF.